This TCR beta chain stems from a study of Graves' ophthalmopathy and Graves' hyperthyroidism. CDR3 regions of TCR beta were amplified from RNA transcripts. RT-PCR with HTBI primers came first, then second-round multiplex PCR. TCRdb recomputed calls from the multiplex PCR reads with MiXCR, one row per CDR3 protein. The data show some 1.1 million distinct CDR3 sequences, roughly two fifths seen once. This CDR3 is built from 14 residues. Germline values: CDR1 SEHNR, CDR2 FQNEAQ (reference sequence). As for this clonotype: A read error is likely, as this CDR3 ends without the conserved phenylalanine or tryptophan.

Sequenced material: peripheral blood or thyroid tissue (not recorded which). The chain employs TRBV7-9 and TRBJ1-5, with 10 bases that match TRBD1. This sequence originates from an adult man with Graves' hyperthyroidism. CDR3 protein: CASSPTGGKQPQHL. CDR3 sequence (DNA): TGTGCCAGCAGCCCGACAGGGGGCAAACAGCCCCAGCATTTG.